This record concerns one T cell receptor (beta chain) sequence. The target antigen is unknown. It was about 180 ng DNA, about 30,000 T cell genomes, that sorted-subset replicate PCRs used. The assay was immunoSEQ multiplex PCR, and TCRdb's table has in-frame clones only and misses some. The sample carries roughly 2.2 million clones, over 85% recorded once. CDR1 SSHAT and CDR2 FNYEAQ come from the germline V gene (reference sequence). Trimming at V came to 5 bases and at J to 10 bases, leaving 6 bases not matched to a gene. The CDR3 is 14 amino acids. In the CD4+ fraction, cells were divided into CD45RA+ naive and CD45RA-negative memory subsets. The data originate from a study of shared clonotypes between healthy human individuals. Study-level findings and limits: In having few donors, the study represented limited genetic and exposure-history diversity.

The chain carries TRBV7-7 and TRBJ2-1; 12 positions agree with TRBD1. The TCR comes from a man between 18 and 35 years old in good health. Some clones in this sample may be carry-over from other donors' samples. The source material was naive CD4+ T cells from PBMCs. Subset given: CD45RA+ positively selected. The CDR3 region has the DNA TGTGCCAGCAGCCCTGGGACAGGGGGCCGGGAGCAGTTCTTC. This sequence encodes CASSPGTGGREQFF.